This T cell receptor beta chain was found in a study of T cell responses to AZD1222 COVID-19 vaccine. Findings and limits, study-wide: Among spike-specific TCRs, nearly half reportedly target unmutated variant regions.

As concerns this clone: As yet, its antigen is unknown.

TCRdb's copy holds only in-frame clones and misses some; the assay was immunoSEQ multiplex PCR. Of around 150,000 clones in the sample, 94% were seen once. The CDR3 sequence is 17 residues long. CDR1 LNHNV and CDR2 YYDKDF come from the germline V gene (reference sequence). Between the trimmed V and J ends, which lost 1 base and 4 bases, there was a span of 17 bases. Sequencing was performed on peripheral blood, taken on day 0 of AZD1222 vaccination. This rearrangement joins TRBV15 to TRBJ1-3; D is possibly TRBD1 (5 bases). The TCR comes from an adult in good health. In DNA, the CDR3 is TGTGCCACCAGCAGAGGAGGGACCGTTCTGAGCGGAAACACCATATATTTT. It yields the protein CATSRGGTVLSGNTIYF.